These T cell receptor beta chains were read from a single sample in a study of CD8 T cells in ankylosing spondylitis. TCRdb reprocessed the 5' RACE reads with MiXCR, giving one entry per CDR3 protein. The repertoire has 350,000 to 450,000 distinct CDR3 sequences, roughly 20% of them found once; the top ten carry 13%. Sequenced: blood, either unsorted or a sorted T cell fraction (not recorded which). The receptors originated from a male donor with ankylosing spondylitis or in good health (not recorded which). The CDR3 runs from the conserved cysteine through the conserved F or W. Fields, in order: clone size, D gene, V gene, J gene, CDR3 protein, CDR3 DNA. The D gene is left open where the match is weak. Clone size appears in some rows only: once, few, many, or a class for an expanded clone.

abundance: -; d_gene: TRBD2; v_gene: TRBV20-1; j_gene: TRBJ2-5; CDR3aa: CSARSLAGTSDQPHETQYF; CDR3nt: TGCAGTGCTAGATCTCTAGCCGGGACTAGCGACCAACCCCACGAGACCCAGTACTTC
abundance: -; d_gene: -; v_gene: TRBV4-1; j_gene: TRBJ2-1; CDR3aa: CASSQKPGASSYNEQFF; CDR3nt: TGCGCCAGCAGTCAAAAGCCTGGGGCAAGCTCCTACAATGAGCAGTTCTTC
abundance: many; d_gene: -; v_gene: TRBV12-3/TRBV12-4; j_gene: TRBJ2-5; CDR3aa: CASTPGVVDQETQYF; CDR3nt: TGTGCCAGCACCCCAGGAGTAGTTGACCAAGAGACCCAGTACTTC
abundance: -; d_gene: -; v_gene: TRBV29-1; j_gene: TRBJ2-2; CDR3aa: CSVEIAGQNTGELFF; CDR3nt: TGCAGCGTTGAAATTGCAGGGCAAAACACCGGGGAGCTGTTTTTT
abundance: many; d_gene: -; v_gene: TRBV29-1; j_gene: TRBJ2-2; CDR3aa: CSVEDGRGLYTGELFF; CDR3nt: TGCAGCGTTGAAGACGGCAGGGGCTTGTACACCGGGGAGCTGTTTTTT
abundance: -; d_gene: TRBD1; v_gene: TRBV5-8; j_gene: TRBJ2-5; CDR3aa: CASSLGTGGGETQYF; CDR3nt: TGTGCCAGCAGCTTAGGGACAGGGGGCGGAGAGACCCAGTACTTC
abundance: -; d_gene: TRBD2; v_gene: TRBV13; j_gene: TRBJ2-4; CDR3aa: CASSHGGEAKNIQYF; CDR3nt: TGTGCCAGCAGCCACGGGGGGGAAGCCAAAAACATTCAGTACTTC
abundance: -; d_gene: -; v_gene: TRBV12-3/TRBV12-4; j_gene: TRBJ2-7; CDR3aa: CASMGGSYEQYF; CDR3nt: TGTGCCAGCATGGGCGGTTCCTACGAGCAGTACTTC
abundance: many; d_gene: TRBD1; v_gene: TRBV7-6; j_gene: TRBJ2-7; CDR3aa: CASSFGQGSYEQYF; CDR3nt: TGTGCCAGCAGCTTCGGACAGGGGAGTTACGAGCAGTACTTC
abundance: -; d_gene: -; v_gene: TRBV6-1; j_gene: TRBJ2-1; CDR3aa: CASSVRGLSYNEQFF; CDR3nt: TGTGCCAGCAGTGTGCGGGGGCTCTCCTACAATGAGCAGTTCTTC